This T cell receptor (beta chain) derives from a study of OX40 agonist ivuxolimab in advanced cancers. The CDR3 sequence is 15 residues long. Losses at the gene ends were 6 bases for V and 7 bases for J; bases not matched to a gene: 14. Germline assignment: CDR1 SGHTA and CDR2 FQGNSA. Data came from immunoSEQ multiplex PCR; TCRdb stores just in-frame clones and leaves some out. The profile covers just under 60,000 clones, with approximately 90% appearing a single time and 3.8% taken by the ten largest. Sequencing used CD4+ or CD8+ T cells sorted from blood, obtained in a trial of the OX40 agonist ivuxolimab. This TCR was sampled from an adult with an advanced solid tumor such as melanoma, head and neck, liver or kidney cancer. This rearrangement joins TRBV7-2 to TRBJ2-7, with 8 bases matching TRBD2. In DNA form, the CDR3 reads TGTGCCAGCAGGGAAACCGGGACTAGTCAACGGGAGCAGTACTTC. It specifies CASRETGTSQREQYF.